The 14 T cell receptor beta chains below come from one sample, sequenced in a study of early T cells in non-severe SARS-CoV-2 infection. In TCRdb, the 5' RACE reads were re-called with MiXCR into one record per CDR3 protein. The data show 25,000 to 30,000 distinct CDR3 sequences, roughly 4.2% seen once. The specimen was whole blood. These receptors were taken from an adult who was a healthcare worker with PCR-confirmed SARS-CoV-2 infection or an uninfected control (not recorded which).

This clonotype appeared many times. The chain combines TRBV7-3 with TRBJ1-1; weak D call: TRBD1 (5 bases). CDR1 and CDR2 (germline): SGHTA, FQGTGA. The CDR3 sequence is 14 residues long. V was pared by 5 bases and J by 5 bases, with 15 bases between. The CDR3 nucleotides are TGTGCCAGCAGCCCCGGACATTCTGGGACTGAAGCTTTCTTT. It specifies CASSPGHSGTEAFF.

This clonotype has ten or more counts. The chain combines TRBV7-3 with TRBJ2-1; no firm D call. Trimming stripped 3 bases from V and 1 base from J, with 10 bases between. The CDR3 extends over 15 amino acids. Germline CDR1 and CDR2: SGHTA and FQGTGA. In nucleotides, the CDR3 is TGTGCCAGCAGCTTGTCTCCTCATTCCTACAATGAGCAGTTCTTC. This translates into CASSLSPHSYNEQFF.

This clonotype has at least ten counts. V gene TRBV4-1 combines with J gene TRBJ2-1; D remains unclear. V lost 0 bases, J lost 2 bases, and 11 bases lay in between. This CDR3 is built from 16 residues. Germline V gene lookup returns CDR1 MGHRA and CDR2 YSYEKL. The CDR3 loop reads CASSQDIGYAYNEQFF. CDR3 bases: TGCGCCAGCAGCCAAGATATAGGGTACGCCTACAATGAGCAGTTCTTC.

This clonotype has only a few counts. J is TRBJ2-1 and V is TRBV5-1, with 7 bases lining up with TRBD2. From germline, CDR1 is SGHRS and CDR2 YFSETQ. CDR3 length: 15 residues. J gave up 0 bases and V 0 bases, and 0 bases lay outside the gene matches. CDR3 nucleotide sequence: TGCGCCAGCAGCTTGGGCGGGAGCTCCTACAATGAGCAGTTCTTC. Translating gives CASSLGGSSYNEQFF.

At least ten counts were recorded for this clonotype. This chain links TRBV20-1 with TRBJ1-5, with D unresolved. From germline, CDR1 is DFQATT and CDR2 SNEGSKA (reference sequence). V was pared by 3 bases and J by 2 bases, with 8 bases between. The length of the CDR3 is 13 residues. CDR3 DNA sequence: TGCAGTGCTAGGGGTCTGCGCAATCAGCCCCAGCATTTT. Translation gives CSARGLRNQPQHF.

This clonotype was detected ten times or more. This chain links TRBV12-3 or TRBV12-4 with TRBJ2-7; TRBD1 matches 9 bases. The V segment lost 4 bases and the J segment 7 bases; nucleotides outside the gene matches: 11. The length of the CDR3 is 15 residues. The CDR3 here is CASSSRDRDWIEQYF. The CDR3 DNA sequence: TGTGCCAGCAGTTCCCGGGACAGGGACTGGATTGAGCAGTACTTC.

This clonotype was picked up many times. The chain recombines TRBV11-2 with TRBJ1-1; D not resolved. CDR1 SGHAT and CDR2 FQNNGV come from the germline V gene. The CDR3 sequence is 15 residues long. The germline V and J ends were trimmed by 3 bases and 4 bases, with 15 bases remaining between them. CDR3 nucleotides: TGTGCCAGCAGCTTCTCGCTAAGGTCGGGCACTGAAGCTTTCTTT. This gives the protein CASSFSLRSGTEAFF.

This chain's CDR3 is CSVSVTGIGGYTF. The CDR3, as DNA: TGCAGCGTTTCGGTGACAGGGATTGGAGGCTACACCTTC. The chain couples TRBV29-1 to TRBJ1-2; the match to TRBD1 covers 7 bases. Germline trimming cut 5 bases from V and 8 bases from J; bases unmatched to any gene: 11. Germline V gives CDR1 SQVTM, CDR2 ANQGSEA. The CDR3 has 13 residues.

CDR3 sequence (DNA): TGCAGCGGGCGACAGGGCACAGATACGCAGTATTTT. Its protein product is CSGRQGTDTQYF. This rearrangement joins TRBV29-1 to TRBJ2-3; tentatively, D is TRBD1 (6 bases). Germline V gene data show CDR1 as SQVTM and CDR2 as ANQGSEA. This CDR3 has 12 amino acids. Trimming pared 7 bases from V and 1 base from J, leaving 9 bases between.

This clonotype appeared many times. The chain combines TRBV2 with TRBJ2-1, with 13 bases identical to TRBD2. The CDR3 loop spans 15 amino acids. Germline V gene lookup returns CDR1 SNHLY and CDR2 FYNNEI. V dropped 0 bases and J dropped 12; count of bases not matched to a gene: 5. The CDR3 DNA sequence: TGTGCCAGCAGTGAAGCGGGACTAGCGGGAAAGGGGCAGTTCTTC. This translates into CASSEAGLAGKGQFF.

In its sample, this clonotype was seen many times. V usage is TRBV5-6 and J usage is TRBJ1-1, with TRBD1 matching over 8 bases. From germline, CDR1 is SGHDT and CDR2 YYEEEE. The CDR3 covers 13 residues. The J segment lost 3 bases and the V segment lost 4 bases, leaving 2 bases of the junction unmatched. CDR3 amino acids: CASSPDRDTEAFF. In DNA form, the CDR3 reads TGTGCCAGCAGCCCGGACAGGGACACTGAAGCTTTCTTT.

This clonotype was recorded many times. The rearrangement joins TRBV7-9 to TRBJ2-5; the D is unclear. Between the trimmed V and J ends, which lost 2 bases and 2 bases, there was a span of 12 bases. CDR3 length: 15 residues. Germline V CDR1 and CDR2: SEHNR, FQNEAQ (reference sequence). The CDR3 loop reads CASSLRVGSQETQYF. CDR3 sequence (DNA): TGTGCCAGCAGCTTAAGAGTAGGGTCTCAAGAGACCCAGTACTTC. Full variable domain (outside the CDR3, taken from reference TRBV7-9 and TRBJ2-5): DTGVSQNPRHKITKRGQNVTFRCDPISEHNRLYWYRQTLGQGPEFLTYFQNEAQLEKSRLLSDRFSAERPKGSFSTLEIQRTEQGDSAMYLCASSLRVGSQETQYFGPGTRLLVL.

The sample holds many counts of this clonotype. J is TRBJ2-4 and V is TRBV30; no clear D. The germline V gene has CDR1 GTSNPN and CDR2 SVGIG (reference sequence). V shed 5 bases and J shed 0 bases, with 11 bases lying between them. The CDR3 loop spans 14 amino acids. The CDR3 loop reads CAWEDPIAKNIQYF. The DNA of the CDR3 is TGTGCCTGGGAAGACCCGATAGCCAAAAACATTCAGTACTTC.

This clonotype was recorded many times. The chain employs TRBV20-1 and TRBJ2-7, with D maybe TRBD2 (5 bases). The CDR3 loop spans 14 amino acids. Germline V gene sequence: CDR1 DFQATT, CDR2 SNEGSKA (reference sequence). V was cut by 2 bases and J by 2 bases, with 13 bases left in between. The CDR3 nucleotides are TGCAGTGCTAGAAGCGGCCCTAGACCCTACGAGCAGTACTTC. Protein sequence: CSARSGPRPYEQYF.